A single sample gave rise to the 24 T cell receptor beta chains below, sequenced in a study of cytomegalovirus exposure and HLA in healthy donors listed by TCRdb under 2017. The method was the immunoSEQ multiplex PCR assay. For the multiplex PCR, a mixture combining 60 forward primers for TCR Vbeta segments and 13 reverse primers for TCR Jbeta segments was used. The clones in this table, taken by TCRdb from immuneACCESS, are in-frame only. Not every clone is retained; where verified, under half of the shortfall comes from an unresolved V gene, and the cause of the rest is unknown. Present in this sample are some 150,000 clones, 82% of which were seen just once. Clones ranked in the top ten supply about 8.1% of the sample. Material: PBMCs. These receptor sequences come from a woman aged 45-65 years in good health and CMV-seropositive.

V usage is TRBV7-6 and J usage is TRBJ1-5, with TRBD1 matching over 7 bases. This CDR3 has 14 residues. The ends lost 5 bases at V and 7 bases at J; junction bases unmatched: 8. The germline CDR1 and CDR2 sequences are SGHVS and FNYEAQ. This CDR3 reads CASSQGGLGQPQHF. In nucleotides, the CDR3 is TGTGCCAGCAGCCAAGGGGGCTTAGGGCAGCCCCAGCATTTT.

V usage is TRBV4-2 and J usage is TRBJ1-4; TRBD1 agrees at 9 bases. The CDR3 consists of 17 residues. J was trimmed by 7 bases and V by 4 bases; bases with no gene match: 13. Per the germline V gene, CDR1 is LGHNA and CDR2 is YNFKEQ. The CDR3 nucleotides are TGTGCCAGCAGCCCAAAACAGGGGGCAGGTCGTGTTGAAAAACTGTTTTTT. Protein sequence: CASSPKQGAGRVEKLFF.

For this clone: One junction end disagrees with the germline gene, perhaps due to a read error. V gene TRBV7-7 combines with J gene TRBJ2-1; a weak D match, TRBD1 (6 bases). Germline V gene sequence: CDR1 SSHAT, CDR2 FNYEAQ (reference sequence). The length of the CDR3 is 13 residues. The CDR3 here is CASSINRVTEQFF. Here the CDR3 DNA reads TGTGCTAGCAGCATCAACAGGGTGACTGAGCAGTTCTTC.

The rearrangement uses TRBV5-1 and TRBJ1-1; 8 bases line up with TRBD1. The CDR3 has 16 residues. In germline, CDR1 is SGHRS, CDR2 YFSETQ. Losses at the gene ends were 3 bases for V and 7 bases for J; bases not matched to a gene: 14. This CDR3 is CASSSNRGASFVEAFF. DNA of the CDR3: TGCGCCAGCAGCTCAAACAGGGGGGCCTCCTTCGTTGAAGCTTTCTTT.

The chain links TRBV29-1 to TRBJ2-7; 7 bases agree with TRBD1. The germline V gene encodes CDR1 SQVTM and CDR2 ANQGSEA. CDR3 length: 11 residues. Trimming took 4 bases from V and 6 from J; bases not matched to a gene: 3. The CDR3 sequence: CSVGTGVEQYF. CDR3 sequence (DNA): TGCAGCGTTGGCACAGGGGTCGAGCAGTACTTC.

CDR3 region: CASSLNLVRTGELFF. CDR3 nucleotides: TGTGCCAGCAGCTTAAATCTGGTGAGGACCGGGGAGCTGTTTTTT. V usage is TRBV6-1 and J usage is TRBJ2-2; D is uncertain. Deletions cut 6 bases from V and 5 bases from J, with 16 bases between. From germline, CDR1 is MNHNS and CDR2 SASEGT. The CDR3 totals 15 residues.

The gene calls are TRBV5-1 and TRBJ1-5, with 7 bases identical to TRBD1. The V gene's germline CDR1 is SGHRS and CDR2 YFSETQ. This CDR3 region has 16 residues. J was trimmed by 2 bases and V by 0 bases; bases with no gene match: 5. CDR3 DNA sequence: TGCGCCAGCAGCTTGGAGGGGGCCGGGCGCAATCAGCCCCAGCATTTT. Translating gives CASSLEGAGRNQPQHF.

This chain joins TRBV13 and TRBJ1-5, with D maybe TRBD1 (6 bases). Between the trimmed V and J ends, which lost 5 bases and 9 bases, there was a span of 17 bases. Germline CDR1 reads PRHDT; CDR2 reads FYEKMQ (reference sequence). CDR3 length: 14 amino acids. CDR3 in amino acids: CASSLSTGHGPQHF. As DNA, the CDR3 is TGTGCCAGCAGCCTATCAACAGGGCATGGGCCCCAGCATTTT. The full variable domain, completed using reference TRBV13 and TRBJ1-5, is AAGVIQSPRHLIKEKRETATLKCYPIPRHDTVYWYQQGPGQDPQFLISFYEKMQSDKGSIPDRFSAQQFSDYHSELNMSSLELGDSALYFCASSLSTGHGPQHFGDGTRLSIL.

The chain carries TRBV2 and TRBJ1-2, with D uncertain. V was clipped by 3 bases and J by 5 bases, with 13 bases between them. The germline CDR1 and CDR2 sequences are SNHLY and FYNNEI. This CDR3 spans 14 amino acids. This CDR3 reads CASSDEGLGYGYTF. CDR3 DNA: TGTGCCAGCAGTGACGAGGGTTTAGGGTATGGCTACACCTTC.

The chain uses TRBV10-3 and TRBJ2-1; D is perhaps TRBD1 (6 bases). The CDR3 length is 14 residues. Trimming left V 2 bases short and J 7 bases short, with 12 bases between. Germline CDR1 and CDR2: ENHRY and SYGVKD. The CDR3 spells CAISETGQGNEQFF. The CDR3 DNA reads TGTGCCATCAGTGAGACAGGGCAGGGGAATGAGCAGTTCTTC.

V is TRBV5-4 and J is TRBJ2-1, with D perhaps matching TRBD2 (5 bases). Germline CDR1 and CDR2: SGHNT and YYREEE (reference sequence). There are 16 residues in the CDR3. V was shortened by 4 bases and J by 2 bases, with 16 bases between the two germline ends. CDR3 nucleotide sequence: TGTGCCAGCAGCCCTGGCTCCGAGAGGGCCTACAATGAGCAGTTCTTC. Translating gives CASSPGSERAYNEQFF.

The J gene is TRBJ2-2, the V gene TRBV11-2, with 10 bases aligning to TRBD2. This CDR3 spans 18 amino acids. Germline V gene data show CDR1 as SGHAT and CDR2 as FQNNGV. J was trimmed by 3 bases and V by 5 bases; bases with no gene match: 12. CDR3 residues: CASSPRPGLAGDTGELFF. CDR3 coding DNA: TGTGCCAGCAGCCCCCGACCCGGGCTAGCGGGAGACACCGGGGAGCTGTTTTTT.

There are a few counts of this clone. The V gene is TRBV14, the J gene TRBJ2-5; TRBD1 agrees at 12 bases. The CDR3 totals 19 residues. With V trimmed by 0 bases and J by 5 bases, 13 bases remained unmatched. CDR1 is SGHDN and CDR2 is FVKESK in the germline V gene. As DNA, the CDR3 is TGTGCCAGCAGCCAAGAAGCGGTCTGGGGGACAGGGGGCCGGGAGACCCAGTACTTC. It is translated as CASSQEAVWGTGGRETQYF.

The chain employs TRBV7-2 and TRBJ1-5, with 9 positions matching TRBD1. J lost 7 bases, V lost 5 bases, and 6 bases had no gene match. CDR1 is SGHTA and CDR2 is FQGNSA in the germline V gene. The CDR3 contains 14 residues. CDR3 nucleotide sequence: TGTGCCAGCAGCCCGGGACAGGGTTGGCAGCCCCAGCATTTT. It encodes CASSPGQGWQPQHF.

The CDR3 region has the DNA TGTGCCACCAGGGGGCGGGGAACCTACGAGCAGTACTTC. The encoded protein is CATRGRGTYEQYF. This sequence joins TRBV19 and TRBJ2-5, with 8 nucleotides matching TRBD1. With the DNA end fitting TRBJ2-7 better, the J assignment may be wrong. Germline-derived CDR1 and CDR2 are LNHDA and SQIVND (reference sequence). The CDR3 totals 13 residues.

The chain couples TRBV7-8 to TRBJ1-6; D is undetermined. V was shortened by 5 bases and J by 8 bases, with 13 bases between the two germline ends. Germline CDR1 reads SGHVS; CDR2 reads FQNEAQ. The CDR3 consists of 14 residues. Here the CDR3 reads CASSITEKDSPLHF. In nucleotides, the CDR3 is TGTGCCAGCAGCATCACAGAGAAGGATTCACCCCTCCACTTT.

The chain joins TRBV6-6 to TRBJ1-2; a weak D match, TRBD1 (6 bases). Trimming cost V 2 bases and J 4 bases, with 14 bases left between them. CDR3 length equals 15 residues. Germline loops: CDR1 MNHNY, CDR2 SVGAGI (reference sequence). The CDR3 coding sequence is TGTGCCAGCAGTTACCCAGGACAGATACCCTATGGCTACACCTTC. It encodes CASSYPGQIPYGYTF.

V usage is TRBV15 and J usage is TRBJ1-5; D is unresolved. V lost 1 base and J 0 bases, leaving 10 bases between the germline ends. This CDR3 comprises 16 residues. Germline V lookup: CDR1 LNHNV, CDR2 YYDKDF (reference sequence). The chain's CDR3 is CATSRGGLNSNQPQHF. CDR3 in DNA: TGTGCCACCAGCAGAGGTGGGCTGAATAGCAATCAGCCCCAGCATTTT.

The chain has TRBV7-2 and TRBJ2-5; TRBD2 is a possible D gene (5 bases). The V end was cut by 5 bases, the J end by 7 bases, with 8 bases between. The length of the CDR3 is 11 residues. CDR1 and CDR2 from the germline V gene are SGHTA and FQGNSA. Written as DNA, the CDR3 is TGTGCCAGCAGCCCAGGAGGGACCCAGTACTTC. Translation: CASSPGGTQYF.

The V and J genes are TRBV7-2 and TRBJ2-3, with 7 nucleotides matching TRBD1. Germline V gene lookup returns CDR1 SGHTA and CDR2 FQGNSA. The junction had 4 bases not matched to a gene; V was cut back by 2 bases and J by 2 bases. The length of the CDR3 is 15 residues. DNA for the CDR3: TGTGCCAGCAGCTTAAGGGGGCCAAACACAGATACGCAGTATTTT. This gives the protein CASSLRGPNTDTQYF.

J is TRBJ1-2 and V is TRBV5-1; 10 bases are a match to TRBD1. V lost 1 base and J lost 7; bases outside the gene matches: 7. The germline gives CDR1 SGHRS, CDR2 YFSETQ. This CDR3 has 15 amino acids. The CDR3 spells CASSLIPGQGSGYTF. The CDR3 DNA is TGCGCCAGCAGCTTGATTCCGGGACAGGGGTCTGGCTACACCTTC.

This sequence joins TRBV5-1 and TRBJ2-1; TRBD2 matches 10 bases. The CDR3 is 17 amino acids. V lost 1 base and J lost 2; bases outside the gene matches: 6. Germline-derived CDR1 and CDR2 are SGHRS and YFSETQ. The CDR3 sequence: CASSLSSGSATYNEQFF. CDR3 sequence (DNA): TGCGCCAGCAGCTTGTCTAGCGGGAGCGCCACCTACAATGAGCAGTTCTTC.

This chain links TRBV7-9 with TRBJ1-1; maybe TRBD1 (6 bases). Germline CDR1 and CDR2: SEHNR and FQNEAQ (reference sequence). This CDR3 has 11 amino acids. V shed 8 bases and J shed 3 bases, with 7 bases lying between them. CDR3 coding DNA: TGTGCCAGCGGACAGCACACTGAAGCTTTCTTT. Amino acid sequence: CASGQHTEAFF. Filled out from reference TRBV7-9 and TRBJ1-1, the complete variable domain reads DTGVSQNPRHKITKRGQNVTFRCDPISEHNRLYWYRQTLGQGPEFLTYFQNEAQLEKSRLLSDRFSAERPKGSFSTLEIQRTEQGDSAMYLCASGQHTEAFFGQGTRLTVV.

V and J are TRBV4-3 and TRBJ2-1; a weak D match, TRBD1 (6 bases). Germline V gene data show CDR1 as LGHNA and CDR2 as YSLEER. This CDR3 has 15 amino acids. The V and J ends lost 1 base and 4 bases respectively, with 11 bases between them. The DNA of the CDR3 is TGCGCCAGCAGCCAAGGGGCAGGGGAGTACAATGAGCAGTTCTTC. Its protein is CASSQGAGEYNEQFF.